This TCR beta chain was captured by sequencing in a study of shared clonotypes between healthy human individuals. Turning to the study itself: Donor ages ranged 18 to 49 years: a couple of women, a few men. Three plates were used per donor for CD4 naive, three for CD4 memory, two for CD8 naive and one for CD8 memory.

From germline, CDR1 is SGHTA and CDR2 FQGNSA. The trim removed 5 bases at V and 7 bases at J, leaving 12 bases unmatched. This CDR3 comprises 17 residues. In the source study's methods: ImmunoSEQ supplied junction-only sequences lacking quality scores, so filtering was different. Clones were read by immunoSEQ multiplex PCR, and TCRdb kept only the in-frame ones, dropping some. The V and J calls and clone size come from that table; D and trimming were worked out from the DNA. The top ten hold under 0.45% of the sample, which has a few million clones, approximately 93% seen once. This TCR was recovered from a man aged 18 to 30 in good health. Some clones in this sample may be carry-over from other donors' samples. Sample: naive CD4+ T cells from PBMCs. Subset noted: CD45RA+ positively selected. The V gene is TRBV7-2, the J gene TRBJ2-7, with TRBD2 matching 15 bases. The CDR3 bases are TGTGCCAGCAGCCGGAGGGGACTAGCGGGAGGCCCACTAGAGCAGTACTTC. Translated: CASSRRGLAGGPLEQYF.